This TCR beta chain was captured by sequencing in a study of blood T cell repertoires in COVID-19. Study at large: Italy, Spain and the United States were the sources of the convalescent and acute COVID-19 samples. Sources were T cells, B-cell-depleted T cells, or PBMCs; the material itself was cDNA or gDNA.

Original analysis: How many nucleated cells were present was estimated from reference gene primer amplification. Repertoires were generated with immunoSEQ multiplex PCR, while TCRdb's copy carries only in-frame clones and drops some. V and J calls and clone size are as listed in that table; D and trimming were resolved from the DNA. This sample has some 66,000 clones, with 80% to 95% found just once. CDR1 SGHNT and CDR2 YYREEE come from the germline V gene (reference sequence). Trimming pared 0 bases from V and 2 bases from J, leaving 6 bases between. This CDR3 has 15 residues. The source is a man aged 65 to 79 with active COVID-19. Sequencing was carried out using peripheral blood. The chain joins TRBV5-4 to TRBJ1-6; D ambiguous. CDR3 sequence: CASSLGSAYNSPLHF. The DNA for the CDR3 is TGTGCCAGCAGCTTGGGGTCAGCCTATAATTCACCCCTCCACTTT.